This T cell receptor (beta chain) is drawn from a study of blood T cell repertoires in COVID-19. This clone has just a few counts. In the authors' methods: From reference gene primer amplification, estimates of nucleated cell counts were derived. Produced via immunoSEQ multiplex PCR; TCRdb's table is partial and in-frame only. That table supplies the V and J calls and clone size; D and trimming were determined from the DNA. The repertoire consists of about 210,000 clones, with just over 85% occurring once and the leading ten covering 3.5% to 4%. The germline V gene encodes CDR1 SGHNT and CDR2 YENEEA. The CDR3 is 13 amino acids. The V and J ends lost 1 base and 4 bases respectively, with 7 bases between them.

This sequence originates from a woman between 40 and 55 years old with acute COVID-19. The chain carries TRBV11-3 and TRBJ1-1; D unclear. The sequencing input was PBMCs or T cells enriched from blood (not recorded which). The CDR3 bases are TGTGCCAGCAGCTTAGTTGGCAGCACTGAAGCTTTCTTT. Residues: CASSLVGSTEAFF.